This T cell receptor beta chain was retrieved from a study of CD8+ T cells in alopecia areata. The table lists this clone with a few counts. Antigen specificity is unknown. Isolated RNA was reverse transcribed into cDNA used as the sequencing template. The repertoire was sequenced with immunoSEQ multiplex PCR; TCRdb's copy has only in-frame clones and lacks some. This sample has roughly 200,000 clones, with approximately 60% found just once. The CDR3 is made up of 12 amino acids. In germline, CDR1 is MNHEY, CDR2 SMNVEV (reference sequence). V was trimmed by 6 bases and J by 4 bases, leaving 10 bases between them. PBMCs served as the source from which CD4+ and CD8+ T cells were sorted. Study-wide findings and caveats: Clonality was higher in lesional than normal scalp, especially in alopecia totalis/universalis. Normal-skin resident alphabeta T cells also appear among scalp sample sequences.

This receptor was taken from a human donor in good health. The rearrangement uses TRBV27 and TRBJ2-7, with no clear D. The sequencing sample was made of CD8+ T cells sorted from blood. DNA of the CDR3: TGTGCCAGCAGCACTATCGGGTACGAGCAGTACTTC. The encoded protein is CASSTIGYEQYF.